This TCR beta chain was found in a study of T cells in Graves' hyperthyroidism and ophthalmopathy. Exclusion criteria comprised uncontrolled infection, other autoimmune disease, pregnancy or lactation. This clonotype has at least ten counts. Its cognate antigen is unknown. In germline, CDR1 is SGHTA, CDR2 FQGTGA. Trimming left V 5 bases short and J 3 bases short, with 10 bases between. The CDR3 is 13 residues long. Findings and limits, study-wide: Appearing also in blood were most of the thyroid clonotypes expanded above 0.001.

RNA transcripts yielded amplified TCR beta CDR3 regions. First-round RT-PCR with HTBI primers amplified the TCR CDR3 region. TCRdb reprocessed the multiplex PCR reads with MiXCR, giving one entry per CDR3 protein. The sample records under 300,000 distinct CDR3 sequences, over 12% being singletons. The sequenced sample consisted of blood. The source of this sequence is a woman aged 50 to 60 with Graves' hyperthyroidism that later progressed to Graves' ophthalmopathy. This chain joins TRBV7-3 and TRBJ1-1; D is perhaps TRBD1 (6 bases). The CDR3 DNA is TGTGCCAGCAGCCTTGGACAGTACACTGAAGCTTTCTTT. Protein sequence: CASSLGQYTEAFF.